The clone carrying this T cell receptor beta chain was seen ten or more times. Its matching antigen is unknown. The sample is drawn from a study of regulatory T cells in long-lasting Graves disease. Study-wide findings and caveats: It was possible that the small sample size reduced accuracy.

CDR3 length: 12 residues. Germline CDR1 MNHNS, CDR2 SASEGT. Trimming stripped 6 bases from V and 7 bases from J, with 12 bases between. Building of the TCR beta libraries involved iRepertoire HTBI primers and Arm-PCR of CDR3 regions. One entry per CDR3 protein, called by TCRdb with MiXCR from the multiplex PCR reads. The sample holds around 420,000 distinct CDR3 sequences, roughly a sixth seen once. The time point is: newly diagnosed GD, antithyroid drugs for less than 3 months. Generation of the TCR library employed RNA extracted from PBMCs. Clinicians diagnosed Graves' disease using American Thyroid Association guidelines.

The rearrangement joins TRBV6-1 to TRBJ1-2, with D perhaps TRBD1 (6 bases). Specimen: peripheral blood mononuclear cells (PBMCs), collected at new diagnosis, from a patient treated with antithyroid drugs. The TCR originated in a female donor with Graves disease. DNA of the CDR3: TGTGCCAGCAGATCGGAGGGGGTTGGCTACACCTTC. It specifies CASRSEGVGYTF.